The T cell receptor (beta chain) under discussion was sequenced for a study of CD8+ T cells in alopecia areata. The overall study: Treatment comprised oral tofacitinib, 5 to 10 mg twice daily, in treated patients.

Germline values: CDR1 SGHDN, CDR2 FVKESK. The CDR3 spans 17 residues. V dropped 4 bases and J dropped 5; count of bases not matched to a gene: 10. Concerning this clone: Antigen specificity is unknown.

Sequencing templates came from extracted RNA that was reverse transcribed into cDNA. Generated by immunoSEQ multiplex PCR, the TCRdb table keeps only in-frame clones and is missing some. The sample yields some 210,000 clones, around 62% seen once. Study results and limitations: Clarity of TCR sharing across patients fell short of that in mice, possibly HLA-related.

Sequenced material: CD4+ T cells sorted from blood, taken at week 0. The genes are TRBV14 and TRBJ2-3; 12 positions agree with TRBD2. This TCR came from a human donor with alopecia areata. The CDR3: CASSLSSGGASRDTQYF. The CDR3 DNA reads as TGTGCCAGCAGCCTATCTAGCGGGGGGGCCTCTCGAGATACGCAGTATTTT.